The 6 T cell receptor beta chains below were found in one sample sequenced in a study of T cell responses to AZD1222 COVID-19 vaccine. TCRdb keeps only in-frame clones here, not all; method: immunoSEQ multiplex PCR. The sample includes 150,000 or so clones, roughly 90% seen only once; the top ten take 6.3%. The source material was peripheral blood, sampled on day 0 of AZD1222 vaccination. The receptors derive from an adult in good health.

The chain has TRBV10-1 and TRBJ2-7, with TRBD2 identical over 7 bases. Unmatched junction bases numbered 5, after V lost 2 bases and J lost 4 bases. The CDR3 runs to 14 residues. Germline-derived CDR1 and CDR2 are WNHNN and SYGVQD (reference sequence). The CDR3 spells CASSEQAGRYEQYF. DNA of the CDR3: TGCGCCAGCAGTGAGCAAGCGGGGCGATACGAGCAGTACTTC.

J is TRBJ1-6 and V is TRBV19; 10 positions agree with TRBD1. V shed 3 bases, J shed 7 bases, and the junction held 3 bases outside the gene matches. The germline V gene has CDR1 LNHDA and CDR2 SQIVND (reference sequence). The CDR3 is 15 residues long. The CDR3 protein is CASSMGTGVNSPLHF. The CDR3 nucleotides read TGTGCCAGTAGTATGGGGACAGGGGTAAATTCACCCCTCCACTTT.

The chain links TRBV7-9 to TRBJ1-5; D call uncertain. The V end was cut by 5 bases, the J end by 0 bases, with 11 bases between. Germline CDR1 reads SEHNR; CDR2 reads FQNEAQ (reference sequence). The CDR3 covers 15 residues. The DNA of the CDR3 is TGTGCCAGCAGCCCCGTCGGGGATAGCAATCAGCCCCAGCATTTT. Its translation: CASSPVGDSNQPQHF.

The CDR3 region has the DNA TGTGCCAGCAGCACCCTGGACAGGTTCACTAATGAAAAACTGTTTTTT. Its translation is CASSTLDRFTNEKLFF. This sequence joins TRBV21-1 and TRBJ1-4; the tabulated D call, TRBD1, remains unverified against the DNA. TRBV21-1 is classified as a pseudogene. The CDR3 spans 16 residues.

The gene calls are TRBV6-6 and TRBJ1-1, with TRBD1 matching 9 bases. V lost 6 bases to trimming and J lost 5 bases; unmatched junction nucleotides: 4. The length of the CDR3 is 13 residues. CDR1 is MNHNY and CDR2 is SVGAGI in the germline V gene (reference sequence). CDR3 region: CASRQTGGTEAFF. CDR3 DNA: TGTGCCAGCAGGCAGACAGGGGGAACTGAAGCTTTCTTT.

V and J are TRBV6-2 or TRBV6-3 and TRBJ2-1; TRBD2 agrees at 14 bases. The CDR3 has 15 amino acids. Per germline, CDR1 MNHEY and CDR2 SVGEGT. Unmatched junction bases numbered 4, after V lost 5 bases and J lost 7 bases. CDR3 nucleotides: TGTGCCAGCAGTACCGGGACTAGCGGGGGTAATGAGCAGTTCTTC. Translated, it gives CASSTGTSGGNEQFF.